This TCR beta chain appears in the sequencing data of a study of T-cell memory formation after mild COVID-19. TCRdb fed the 5' RACE reads into MiXCR, producing one record per CDR3 protein. The sample contains fewer than 700,000 distinct CDR3 sequences, about 22% of which appear only once. The CDR3 covers 16 residues. The V end was cut by 3 bases, the J end by 1 base, with 15 bases between. Sequencing used PBMCs or a T cell subset sorted from them (not recorded which). The chain uses TRBV12-3 or TRBV12-4 and TRBJ1-1; maybe TRBD1 (5 bases). The sequence derives from an adult woman who had mild COVID-19 (a few samples of this study predate the infection). Cell type and time point are not known. The CDR3 loop reads CASSFNFRAPNTEAFF. The CDR3 DNA sequence: TGTGCCAGCAGTTTTAATTTCAGGGCTCCGAACACTGAAGCTTTCTTT.